These 19 T cell receptor beta chains were sequenced from one sample in a study of blood T cell repertoires in COVID-19. Sequenced by immunoSEQ multiplex PCR; TCRdb stores in-frame clones only, minus some. The sample yields about 330,000 clones, around nine tenths seen once. Sequenced sample: PBMCs or T cells enriched from blood (not recorded which). These receptors were obtained from a woman in her twenties or thirties who had recovered from COVID-19.

V and J are TRBV19 and TRBJ1-2; D is ambiguous. The CDR3 is 15 residues long. V was shortened by 6 bases and J by 4 bases, with 18 bases between the two germline ends. Germline V gives CDR1 LNHDA, CDR2 SQIVND (reference sequence). In DNA form, the CDR3 reads TGTGCCAGTAGAACACTGACGTCCCGGGGCTATGGCTACACCTTC. As protein: CASRTLTSRGYGYTF.

The rearrangement joins TRBV6-5 to TRBJ2-2; perhaps TRBD2 as D (6 bases). In germline, CDR1 is MNHEY, CDR2 SVGAGI. The CDR3 is made up of 16 amino acids. V shed 4 bases and J shed 0 bases, with 12 bases lying between them. The CDR3 protein is CASSSSPGANTGELFF. The CDR3 nucleotides are TGTGCCAGCAGTTCCTCTCCGGGGGCGAACACCGGGGAGCTGTTTTTT.

This clone was detected once. This chain links TRBV6-4 with TRBJ2-7, with D tentatively TRBD1 (6 bases). The length of the CDR3 is 14 residues. Germline assignment: CDR1 MRHNA and CDR2 SNTAGT. With 4 bases removed from V and 12 bases from J, the gap between germline ends came to 22 bases. In DNA, the CDR3 is TGTGCCAGCAGTGTAAGTTCCCGGGACAACCTGTTGTACTTC. Amino acid sequence: CASSVSSRDNLLYF.

The genes are TRBV9 and TRBJ2-5, with 9 bases fitting TRBD2. The J segment lost 1 base and the V segment lost 4 bases, leaving 8 bases of the junction unmatched. Looked up from germline, CDR1 is SGDLS and CDR2 is YYNGEE. This CDR3 has 16 residues. The CDR3 nucleotides are TGTGCCAGCAGCCCAGCGGCTAGCGGGGTCCAAGAGACCCAGTACTTC. It is translated as CASSPAASGVQETQYF.

V usage is TRBV7-9 and J usage is TRBJ1-2, with 8 nucleotides matching TRBD1. The CDR3 sequence is 15 residues long. V gave up 7 bases and J gave up 7 bases; unmatched junction bases: 14. CDR1 is SEHNR, CDR2 FQNEAQ, per germline (reference sequence). The CDR3 is CASTQSQTGVRGYTF. DNA of the CDR3: TGTGCCAGCACCCAATCCCAGACAGGGGTGCGTGGCTACACCTTC.

The rearrangement links TRBV24-1 to TRBJ2-3, with D possibly being TRBD1 (6 bases). V lost 2 bases and J lost 1, with 15 bases in between. The CDR3 runs 17 residues. From germline, CDR1 is KGHDR and CDR2 SFDVKD. The CDR3 DNA sequence: TGTGCCACCAGTGATTCGCTAGACAGGCGGGGCACAGATACGCAGTATTTT. It translates to CATSDSLDRRGTDTQYF.

J is TRBJ1-5 and V is TRBV10-3; 11 bases map to TRBD1. Losses at the gene ends were 6 bases for V and 4 bases for J; bases not matched to a gene: 14. Germline V gene data show CDR1 as ENHRY and CDR2 as SYGVKD. This CDR3 is built from 18 residues. The CDR3 reads CAISQGQGAGDGNQPQHF. CDR3 nucleotide sequence: TGTGCCATCAGCCAAGGACAGGGGGCAGGGGATGGAAATCAGCCCCAGCATTTT.

This chain connects TRBV9 to TRBJ2-2; TRBD2 matches at 11 bases. Germline assignment: CDR1 SGDLS and CDR2 YYNGEE. V shed 3 bases and J 4 bases; nucleotides not matched to a gene: 5. The CDR3 has 16 amino acids. CDR3: CASSEIAGGSTGELFF. The CDR3 DNA reads TGTGCCAGCAGCGAAATAGCGGGGGGGAGCACCGGGGAGCTGTTTTTT.

The gene calls are TRBV7-3 and TRBJ1-6; D ambiguous. Trimming cost V 6 bases and J 6 bases, with 12 bases left between them. This CDR3 spans 14 amino acids. Germline loops: CDR1 SGHTA, CDR2 FQGTGA. The CDR3 here is CASSSGETNSPLHF. The CDR3 nucleotides read TGTGCCAGCAGTTCCGGTGAAACTAATTCACCCCTCCACTTT.

This clone was recorded only once. This sequence joins TRBV5-1 and TRBJ1-1; TRBD1 aligns across 9 bases. This CDR3 region has 15 residues. The ends lost 3 bases at V and 0 bases at J; junction bases unmatched: 3. Germline values: CDR1 SGHRS, CDR2 YFSETQ. DNA for the CDR3: TGCGCCAGCAGCTGGGGGACAGGGATGAACACTGAAGCTTTCTTT. Encoded protein: CASSWGTGMNTEAFF. The full variable domain, completed using reference TRBV5-1 and TRBJ1-1, is KAGVTQTPRYLIKTRGQQVTLSCSPISGHRSVSWYQQTPGQGLQFLFEYFSETQRNKGNFPGRFSGRQFSNSRSEMNVSTLELGDSALYLCASSWGTGMNTEAFFGQGTRLTVV.

J is TRBJ1-2 and V is TRBV6-1; D gene uncertain. In germline, CDR1 is MNHNS, CDR2 SASEGT. The CDR3 is 14 residues long. V lost 1 base to trimming and J lost 4 bases, with 10 bases between them. In DNA form, the CDR3 reads TGTGCCAGCAGTGAAGAAGTCAGAAGCTATGGCTACACCTTC. Translated: CASSEEVRSYGYTF.

In regard to this clone: The same CDR3 is also encoded by other DNA sequences in this sample. This chain connects TRBV5-1 to TRBJ2-1, with D tentatively TRBD1 (6 bases). The CDR3 has 15 amino acids. Trimming stripped 2 bases from V and 2 bases from J, with 11 bases between. In germline, CDR1 is SGHRS, CDR2 YFSETQ. CDR3 nucleotides: TGCGCCAGCAGCTTAGGGGACACCACCTACAATGAGCAGTTCTTC. This translates into CASSLGDTTYNEQFF.

This sequence joins TRBV7-9 and TRBJ1-3; D may be TRBD1 (5 bases). V was clipped by 5 bases and J by 0 bases, with 8 bases between them. CDR1 and CDR2 (germline): SEHNR, FQNEAQ (reference sequence). There are 14 residues in the CDR3. The CDR3 DNA reads TGTGCCAGCAGCCGAGACAGCTCTGGAAACACCATATATTTT. It yields the protein CASSRDSSGNTIYF.

The chain joins TRBV7-8 to TRBJ1-6; D not certain. The V end lost 3 bases, the J end lost 0 bases, and 15 bases lay between the germline ends. The CDR3 runs to 18 residues. Germline CDR1 and CDR2: SGHVS and FQNEAQ. CDR3 coding DNA: TGTGCCAGCAGCTTGGAAACAGATCCAAGCTCCTATAATTCACCCCTCCACTTT. It encodes CASSLETDPSSYNSPLHF.

The genes are TRBV7-2 and TRBJ1-5, with D possibly matching TRBD1 (5 bases). Germline lookup yields CDR1 SGHTA and CDR2 FQGNSA. Trimming left V 5 bases short and J 6 bases short, with 23 bases between. CDR3 length: 17 amino acids. CDR3 sequence: CASSPPSAGPGVQPQHF. In DNA, the CDR3 is TGTGCCAGCAGCCCCCCCAGCGCGGGACCTGGGGTTCAGCCCCAGCATTTT.

This chain joins TRBV7-9 and TRBJ1-4; D is undetermined. V was clipped by 3 bases and J by 0 bases, with 5 bases between them. From germline, CDR1 is SEHNR and CDR2 FQNEAQ (reference sequence). CDR3 length: 14 residues. CDR3 bases: TGTGCCAGCAGCTTCCGGGCAACTAATGAAAAACTGTTTTTT. Protein sequence: CASSFRATNEKLFF.

The V gene is TRBV6-5, the J gene TRBJ1-1, with TRBD1 matching over 10 bases. Germline assignment: CDR1 MNHEY and CDR2 SVGAGI. The CDR3 has 15 residues. J was trimmed by 4 bases and V by 5 bases; bases with no gene match: 7. The CDR3 sequence: CASSTTGGLGTEAFF. CDR3 DNA sequence: TGTGCCAGCAGTACGACAGGGGGCCTGGGCACTGAAGCTTTCTTT.

CDR3 amino acids: CASSSAGSSNQPQHF. The CDR3 DNA sequence: TGTGCCAGCAGTTCCGCAGGGTCTAGCAATCAGCCCCAGCATTTT. J is TRBJ1-5 and V is TRBV25-1; D perhaps matches TRBD1 (5 bases). Germline V gene data show CDR1 as MGHDK and CDR2 as SYGVNS. V lost 5 bases and J 0 bases, leaving 11 bases between the germline ends. The CDR3 totals 15 residues. The entire variable domain, with the rest obtained from reference TRBV25-1 and TRBJ1-5, is as follows: EADIYQTPRYLVIGTGKKITLECSQTMGHDKMYWYQQDPGMELHLIHYSYGVNSTEKGDLSSESTVSRIRTEHFPLTLESARPSHTSQYLCASSSAGSSNQPQHFGDGTRLSIL.

This sequence joins TRBV30 and TRBJ1-1; no clear D gene. The CDR3 loop spans 12 amino acids. Germline V gene lookup returns CDR1 GTSNPN and CDR2 SVGIG (reference sequence). Trimming pared 2 bases from V and 3 bases from J, leaving 7 bases between. As DNA, the CDR3 is TGTGCCTGGAGTTACAGACACACTGAAGCTTTCTTT. Translation: CAWSYRHTEAFF.